The source of this T cell receptor beta chain is a study of neurological immune-mediated disorders. TCRdb reprocessed the 5' RACE reads via MiXCR and lists one record per CDR3 protein. The sample lists over 30,000 distinct CDR3 sequences; around an eighth were seen once. The time point denotes: longitudinal time-point 2. 2 million PBMCs stored at -80 C were the source of the unsorted libraries. By share, this clonotype ranks as medium-sized. This clonotype originated in a woman in her thirties or forties in good health. Material for sequencing was PBMCs.

The DNA for the CDR3 is TGCGCCAGCAGCCAAGTCCCGACTAGCGGGGGCGATACAGATACGCAGTATTTT. Encoded protein: CASSQVPTSGGDTDTQYF. The chain is built from TRBV4-1 and TRBJ2-3; 12 bases match TRBD2. Germline V lookup: CDR1 MGHRA, CDR2 YSYEKL. Unmatched junction bases numbered 8, after V lost 1 base and J lost 3 bases. CDR3 size: 18 residues.